This T cell receptor (beta chain) is drawn from a study of OX40 agonist ivuxolimab in advanced cancers. Study context: Prior checkpoint blockade (anti-PD-1, anti-PD-L1 or anti-CTLA-4) was permitted; 40% had it.

Study-level findings and limits: No determination was made of the antigen specificity of the expanded peripheral T cells. Also present in some nonresponders was a low level of normalized T-cell clonal expansion.

Germline V CDR1 and CDR2: SEHNR, FQNEAQ (reference sequence). The CDR3 covers 18 residues. Trimming at V came to 0 bases and at J to 2 bases, leaving 11 bases not matched to a gene. Systemic immunosuppression or autoimmune disease history was grounds to exclude patients. Method: immunoSEQ multiplex PCR; TCRdb's copy keeps in-frame clones and lacks some. The table includes 70,000 or so clones, around 90% detected once. Concerning this clone itself: What it binds is not known.

Material: CD4+ or CD8+ T cells sorted from blood, obtained in a trial of the OX40 agonist ivuxolimab. The gene calls are TRBV7-9 and TRBJ2-3; 7 bases line up with TRBD1. This TCR was sampled from an adult with an advanced solid tumor such as melanoma, head and neck, liver or kidney cancer. The CDR3 loop reads CASSLAWDRLSDTDTQYF. As DNA, the CDR3 is TGTGCCAGCAGCTTAGCGTGGGACAGATTATCGGACACAGATACGCAGTATTTT.